The entry below describes one T cell receptor (beta chain). The antigen is undetermined. The read finishes 3 residues shy of the CDR3 end, and the germline J gene is used to complete it. The entry originates in a study of T cells in women clearing cervical HPV infection. Study details: Donors had HPV16-related CIN3 or worse; 2 had invasive cancer. Control women cleared a single incident HPV16 infection within 12 months.

Trimming left V 6 bases short and J 5 bases short, with 23 bases between. The CDR3 is 15 amino acids. Germline V gene data show CDR1 as DFQATT and CDR2 as SNEGSKA (reference sequence). Data came from immunoSEQ multiplex PCR; TCRdb stores just in-frame clones and leaves some out. The table lists about 33,000 clones, with roughly 7.7% in the top ten. Study-level findings and limits: Controls had more TRBV6-7 (approximately 0.16%) than cases (roughly 0.11%). Cases and controls were distinguished at AUC 0.65 to 0.85 by richness and V genes.

This rearrangement joins TRBV20-1 to TRBJ2-7, with D perhaps TRBD2 (7 bases). The origin of this receptor is a woman between 18 and 69 years old with a cervical HPV16 infection that either progressed to CIN3+ or cleared (not recorded which). Sequenced sample: blood buffy coat. CDR3 region: CSALLGGGPRDEQYF. CDR3 DNA, as far as it was read: TGCAGTGCCTTACTAGGGGGAGGGCCTCGGGACGAG.